The 27 T cell receptor beta chains in this list originate from one sample, sequenced in a study of CD8+ T cells in alopecia areata. Following extraction, RNA underwent reverse transcription to cDNA, which served as the sequencing template. The data were produced by immunoSEQ multiplex PCR, yet TCRdb's version contains in-frame clones alone and is incomplete. The sample comprises around 35,000 clones, approximately 52% of which are singletons, and 30% to 50% rests with the top ten. Sequencing used NKG2D-high CD8+ T cells sorted from blood. The source of these receptors is a human donor with alopecia areata.

This clone has a handful of counts. This chain uses TRBV27 with TRBJ1-5; D gene ambiguous. Germline CDR1 reads MNHEY; CDR2 reads SMNVEV (reference sequence). The germline V and J ends were trimmed by 5 bases and 0 bases, with 8 bases remaining between them. The CDR3 spans 14 residues. CDR3 residues: CASSLLPSNQPQHF. The CDR3 coding sequence is TGTGCCAGCAGTCTACTTCCTAGCAATCAGCCCCAGCATTTT.

The gene calls are TRBV4-1 and TRBJ2-2; perhaps TRBD1 as D (6 bases). The CDR3 is made up of 14 amino acids. Germline CDR1 MGHRA, CDR2 YSYEKL. With 4 bases removed from V and 5 bases from J, the gap between germline ends came to 11 bases. CDR3 coding DNA: TGCGCCAGCAGCCGCCTTACAGGGACCGGGGAGCTGTTTTTT. Protein sequence: CASSRLTGTGELFF.

The CDR3 region is CASSQDGRGETQYF. The CDR3 DNA is TGCGCCAGCAGCCAAGATGGGCGGGGAGAGACCCAGTACTTC. The chain recombines TRBV4-1 with TRBJ2-5; a weak D match, TRBD2 (6 bases). V was cut by 0 bases and J by 4 bases, with 9 bases left in between. The CDR3 is 14 amino acids. Germline values: CDR1 MGHRA, CDR2 YSYEKL.

This clone has ten or more counts. The CDR3 reads CASSQDRGYEQYF. CDR3 DNA sequence: TGCGCCAGCAGCCAAGACCGGGGTTACGAGCAGTACTTC. The rearrangement uses TRBV4-3 and TRBJ2-7, with D maybe TRBD2 (5 bases). The CDR3 contains 13 residues. From germline, CDR1 is LGHNA and CDR2 YSLEER. Trimming removed 0 bases at V and 4 bases at J, with 7 bases between.

The chain recombines TRBV7-9 with TRBJ1-3; D remains ambiguous. The CDR3 sequence is 14 residues long. V lost 7 bases, J lost 4 bases, and 14 bases lay in between. CDR1 is SEHNR, CDR2 FQNEAQ, per germline (reference sequence). CDR3 protein: CASIFQAGGNTIYF. Written as DNA, the CDR3 is TGTGCCAGCATCTTCCAGGCGGGCGGAAACACCATATATTTT.

By sample share, this clone is medium-sized. The chain has TRBV7-9 and TRBJ2-4; 7 nucleotides line up with TRBD1. The CDR3 extends over 17 amino acids. V gave up 5 bases and J gave up 2 bases; unmatched junction bases: 12. Germline V CDR1 and CDR2: SEHNR, FQNEAQ (reference sequence). The CDR3 is CASSGEQGKGTKNIQYF. The DNA for the CDR3 is TGTGCCAGCAGCGGGGAACAGGGGAAGGGGACCAAAAACATTCAGTACTTC. Variable domain in full (rest from reference TRBV7-9 and TRBJ2-4): DTGVSQNPRHKITKRGQNVTFRCDPISEHNRLYWYRQTLGQGPEFLTYFQNEAQLEKSRLLSDRFSAERPKGSFSTLEIQRTEQGDSAMYLCASSGEQGKGTKNIQYFGAGTRLSVL.

CDR3 region: CAVKTDTGELFF. For the CDR3, the DNA is TGTGCCGTGAAGACAGACACCGGGGAGCTGTTTTTT. V gene TRBV27 combines with J gene TRBJ2-2; a weak D match, TRBD1 (5 bases). V lost 11 bases and J lost 3, with 10 bases in between. The CDR3 consists of 12 residues. In germline, CDR1 is MNHEY, CDR2 SMNVEV (reference sequence).

This clone was observed a handful of times. The chain carries TRBV4-2 and TRBJ2-7; D is undetermined. V dropped 0 bases and J dropped 2 bases, with 11 bases sitting between them. The CDR3 extends over 15 amino acids. CDR1 and CDR2 (germline): LGHNA, YNFKEQ. The CDR3, as DNA: TGTGCCAGCAGCCAAGAAGTCTCTAGTCCCTACGAGCAGTACTTC. Its protein is CASSQEVSSPYEQYF.

This clone was seen a few times. The genes are TRBV7-8 and TRBJ1-3; D is unclear. The CDR3 length is 14 residues. The V end lost 5 bases, the J end lost 7 bases, and 15 bases lay between the germline ends. In germline, CDR1 is SGHVS, CDR2 FQNEAQ. The DNA of the CDR3 is TGTGCCAGCAGCGCGGGTGGGCTGGGGAACACCATATATTTT. This encodes CASSAGGLGNTIYF.

The J gene is TRBJ2-5, the V gene TRBV5-6; the D is unclear. This CDR3 is 14 amino acids long. Germline assignment: CDR1 SGHDT and CDR2 YYEEEE. The V gene lost 4 bases and the J gene lost 3 bases, with 13 bases spanning the gap. CDR3 protein: CASSQQGFEETQYF. The CDR3 coding sequence is TGTGCCAGCAGCCAACAAGGCTTTGAAGAGACCCAGTACTTC.

The chain employs TRBV29-1 and TRBJ2-1; D gene uncertain. Germline V gene lookup returns CDR1 SQVTM and CDR2 ANQGSEA. The CDR3 runs 13 residues. Trimming stripped 2 bases from V and 3 bases from J, with 8 bases between. The CDR3 sequence is CSVESPNYNEQFF. For the CDR3, the DNA is TGCAGCGTTGAATCCCCGAACTACAATGAGCAGTTCTTC.

J is TRBJ2-3 and V is TRBV5-1; TRBD2 matches 11 bases. The junction had 8 bases not matched to a gene; V was cut back by 5 bases and J by 0 bases. Per germline, CDR1 SGHRS and CDR2 YFSETQ. The CDR3 is 17 residues long. For the CDR3, the DNA is TGCGCCAGCAGGGTGACTAGCGGGATTCCTAGCACAGATACGCAGTATTTT. Protein product: CASRVTSGIPSTDTQYF.

The V call is TRBV2, the J call TRBJ2-3; the D is unclear. The CDR3 sequence is 10 residues long. V lost 2 bases and J 8 bases, leaving 2 bases between the germline ends. The germline V gene encodes CDR1 SNHLY and CDR2 FYNNEI. CDR3 loop: CASSERTQYF. The CDR3 DNA reads as TGTGCCAGCAGTGAACGTACGCAGTATTTT. The variable domain in full, with the rest retrieved from reference TRBV2 and TRBJ2-3, is EPEVTQTPSHQVTQMGQEVILRCVPISNHLYFYWYRQILGQKVEFLVSFYNNEISEKSEIFDDQFSVERPDGSNFTLKIRSTKLEDSAMYFCASSERTQYFGPGTRLTVL.

This clone showed up just once. The chain combines TRBV30 with TRBJ2-1, with 11 bases that match TRBD2. The CDR3 is 13 amino acids. From germline, CDR1 is GTSNPN and CDR2 SVGIG (reference sequence). The junction had 5 bases not matched to a gene; V was cut back by 3 bases and J by 10 bases. CDR3 in DNA: TGTGCCTGGAGGGGGATAGCGGGGGGGGAGCAGTTCTTC. Protein: CAWRGIAGGEQFF.

By its share, this clone is medium-sized. The chain recombines TRBV27 with TRBJ2-2; TRBD1 aligns across 8 bases. Germline V gene sequence: CDR1 MNHEY, CDR2 SMNVEV (reference sequence). J lost 1 base, V lost 4 bases, and 8 bases had no gene match. The CDR3 has 17 residues. The CDR3 loop reads CASSSIYGQGNTGELFF. In nucleotides, the CDR3 is TGTGCCAGCAGTTCAATATACGGACAGGGGAACACCGGGGAGCTGTTTTTT.

This clone has more than one count but fewer than ten. The chain links TRBV7-8 to TRBJ2-1; D might be TRBD1 (6 bases). The germline V and J ends were trimmed by 3 bases and 4 bases, with 13 bases remaining between them. The CDR3 totals 15 residues. The germline gives CDR1 SGHVS, CDR2 FQNEAQ. The CDR3 spells CASSFLGALYNEQFF. The CDR3 DNA reads as TGTGCCAGCAGCTTTCTGGGGGCTCTTTACAATGAGCAGTTCTTC.

The sample holds a few counts of this clone. The chain links TRBV29-1 to TRBJ1-1; 7 bases line up with TRBD1. This CDR3 spans 12 amino acids. CDR1 and CDR2 (germline): SQVTM, ANQGSEA. The V gene end was trimmed by 7 bases and the J gene end by 2 bases; junction bases not matched to a gene: 4. In DNA form, the CDR3 reads TGCAGCGCCTGGGACAGCAACACTGAAGCTTTCTTT. Translation gives CSAWDSNTEAFF.

The chain recombines TRBV9 with TRBJ2-7; no reliable D call. Between the trimmed V and J ends, which lost 4 bases and 2 bases, there was a span of 16 bases. Per the germline V gene, CDR1 is SGDLS and CDR2 is YYNGEE. The CDR3 consists of 15 residues. In nucleotides, the CDR3 is TGTGCCAGCAGCCCCCGCCCAGCTAAAACCTACGAGCAGTACTTC. Translating it yields CASSPRPAKTYEQYF.

This chain connects TRBV27 to TRBJ2-3, with D possibly being TRBD1 (5 bases). Trimming removed 6 bases from V and 2 bases from J, with 12 bases in between. The V gene's germline CDR1 is MNHEY and CDR2 SMNVEV (reference sequence). The CDR3 has 14 residues. CDR3 in DNA: TGTGCCAGCAGCATTCAGGGCAACACAGATACGCAGTATTTT. This sequence encodes CASSIQGNTDTQYF.

V is TRBV5-1 and J is TRBJ2-3; the D gene is possibly TRBD2 (5 bases). CDR1 is SGHRS, CDR2 YFSETQ, per germline. The CDR3 length is 15 residues. V was trimmed by 0 bases and J by 1 base, leaving 9 bases between them. The CDR3 sequence is CASSLGLAGTDTQYF. The CDR3 nucleotides read TGCGCCAGCAGCTTGGGGCTAGCTGGCACAGATACGCAGTATTTT.

The chain joins TRBV18 to TRBJ2-7; TRBD2 agrees at 12 bases. V gave up 5 bases and J gave up 5 bases; unmatched junction bases: 10. CDR1 and CDR2 from the germline V gene are KGHSH and LQKENI. The CDR3 sequence is 16 residues long. CDR3 DNA sequence: TGTGCCAGCTCAGGACTAGCGGGGCCTCTTTTCGACGAGCAGTACTTC. Its protein product is CASSGLAGPLFDEQYF.

J is TRBJ2-7 and V is TRBV27; D may be TRBD2 (5 bases). Germline loops: CDR1 MNHEY, CDR2 SMNVEV (reference sequence). The CDR3 sequence is 13 residues long. The V end was cut by 5 bases, the J end by 1 base, with 9 bases between. For the CDR3, the DNA is TGTGCCAGCAGTCCACTAGTTTCCTACGAGCAGTACTTC. Its translation: CASSPLVSYEQYF.

This chain uses TRBV7-9 with TRBJ2-2, with 7 bases matching TRBD1. There are 13 residues in the CDR3. Germline V gene lookup returns CDR1 SEHNR and CDR2 FQNEAQ (reference sequence). After removal of 11 bases from V and 4 bases from J, the junction contained 7 bases not matched to a gene. The CDR3 reads CACSYRGTGELFF. CDR3 nucleotide sequence: TGTGCCTGTTCTTACAGGGGCACCGGGGAGCTGTTTTTT.

The chain employs TRBV5-1 and TRBJ1-2; maybe TRBD1 (6 bases). Germline V gene sequence: CDR1 SGHRS, CDR2 YFSETQ. V was pared by 4 bases and J by 6 bases, with 16 bases between. The length of the CDR3 is 14 residues. In DNA, the CDR3 is TGCGCCAGCAGCATTCTTCAGGGGAGGGATGGCTACACCTTC. The encoded protein is CASSILQGRDGYTF.

This clone was seen a few times. The V call is TRBV13, the J call TRBJ2-7; 14 positions match TRBD2. J was trimmed by 3 bases and V by 5 bases; bases with no gene match: 6. The germline CDR1 and CDR2 sequences are PRHDT and FYEKMQ (reference sequence). The CDR3 loop spans 16 amino acids. The CDR3, as DNA: TGTGCCAGCAGCAGTGGGACTAGCGGGAGTCTCTACGAGCAGTACTTC. It is translated as CASSSGTSGSLYEQYF.

This clone came up a few times. The chain's CDR3 is CASSLVAAGGPYEQYF. CDR3 coding DNA: TGTGCCAGCAGCTTAGTTGCAGCGGGAGGGCCCTACGAGCAGTACTTC. The chain links TRBV7-9 to TRBJ2-7; 10 bases align to TRBD2. V gave up 1 base and J gave up 2 bases; unmatched junction bases: 5. CDR3 size: 16 residues. Germline-derived CDR1 and CDR2 are SEHNR and FQNEAQ (reference sequence).

This clone was observed a few times. V usage is TRBV13 and J usage is TRBJ1-2; D gene uncertain. The CDR3 is 12 amino acids. The germline gives CDR1 PRHDT, CDR2 FYEKMQ (reference sequence). Trimming shortened V by 1 base and J by 7 bases, and 7 bases separated the two germline ends. CDR3 amino acids: CASSLAGRGYTF. In nucleotides, the CDR3 is TGTGCCAGCAGCTTAGCCGGCCGTGGCTACACCTTC.